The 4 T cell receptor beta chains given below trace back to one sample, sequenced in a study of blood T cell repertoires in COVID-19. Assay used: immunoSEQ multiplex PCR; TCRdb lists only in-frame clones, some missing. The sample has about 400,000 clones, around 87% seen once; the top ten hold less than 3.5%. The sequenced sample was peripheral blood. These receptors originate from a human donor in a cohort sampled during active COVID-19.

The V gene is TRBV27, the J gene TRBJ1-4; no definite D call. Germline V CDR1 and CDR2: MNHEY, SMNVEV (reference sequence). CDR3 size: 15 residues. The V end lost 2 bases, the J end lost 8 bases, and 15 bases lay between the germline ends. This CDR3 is CASSLSWRIGEKLFF. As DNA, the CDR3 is TGTGCCAGCAGTTTAAGTTGGAGGATCGGGGAAAAACTGTTTTTT.

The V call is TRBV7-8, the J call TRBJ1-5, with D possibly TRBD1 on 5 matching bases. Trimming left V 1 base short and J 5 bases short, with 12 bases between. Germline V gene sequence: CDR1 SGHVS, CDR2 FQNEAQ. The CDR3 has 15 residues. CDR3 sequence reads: CASSLVGQGDQPQHF. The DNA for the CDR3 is TGTGCCAGCAGCTTAGTGGGCCAAGGGGATCAGCCCCAGCATTTT.

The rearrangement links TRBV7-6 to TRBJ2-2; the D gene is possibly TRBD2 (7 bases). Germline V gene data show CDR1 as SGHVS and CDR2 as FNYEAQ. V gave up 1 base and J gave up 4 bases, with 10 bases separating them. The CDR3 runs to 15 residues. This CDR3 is CASSLEGEGTGELFF. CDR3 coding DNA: TGTGCCAGCAGCTTAGAGGGGGAGGGCACCGGGGAGCTGTTTTTT. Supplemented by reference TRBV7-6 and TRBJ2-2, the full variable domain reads GAGVSQSPRYKVTKRGQDVALRCDPISGHVSLYWYRQALGQGPEFLTYFNYEAQQDKSGLPNDRFSAERPEGSISTLTIQRTEQRDSAMYRCASSLEGEGTGELFFGEGSRLTVL.

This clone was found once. The CDR3 region is CAWRRSGRGADTQYF. The CDR3, as DNA: TGTGCCTGGAGGAGAAGCGGGAGAGGCGCAGATACGCAGTATTTT. This chain connects TRBV30 to TRBJ2-3; 8 bases line up with TRBD2. Germline trimming cut 3 bases from V and 4 bases from J; bases unmatched to any gene: 9. The CDR3 is 15 amino acids. Germline values: CDR1 GTSNPN, CDR2 SVGIG (reference sequence). The entire variable domain, with the rest obtained from reference TRBV30 and TRBJ2-3, is as follows: SQTIHQWPATLVQPVGSPLSLECTVEGTSNPNLYWYRQAAGRGLQLLFYSVGIGQISSEVPQNLSASRPQDRQFILSSKKLLLSDSGFYLCAWRRSGRGADTQYFGPGTRLTVL.